The 30 T cell receptor beta chains presented below share a single source sample, sequenced in a study of blood T cells in healthy people across ages. With a J-beta primer mix and a sample-barcoded 5' primer, a second PCR ran about 7 to 12 cycles. One entry per CDR3 protein results from TCRdb running MiXCR on the 5' RACE reads. The table has roughly 550,000 distinct CDR3 sequences, approximately 25% seen once. The same data also went into a second study, on T cells of mothers and their children.

The source material was blood. These TCRs come from a boy between 10 and 17 years old in good health.

This clonotype was seen only a few times. This chain joins TRBV5-6 and TRBJ2-3; D ambiguous. Germline lookup yields CDR1 SGHDT and CDR2 YYEEEE. CDR3 size: 17 residues. The V gene lost 0 bases and the J gene lost 0 bases, with 14 bases spanning the gap. CDR3 DNA: TGTGCCAGCAGCTTGGCTCGGAGACTGACTAGCACAGATACGCAGTATTTT. It codes for CASSLARRLTSTDTQYF. The full variable domain, completed using reference TRBV5-6 and TRBJ2-3, is DAGVTQSPTHLIKTRGQQVTLRCSPKSGHDTVSWYQQALGQGPQFIFQYYEEEERQRGNFPDRFSGHQFPNYSSELNVNALLLGDSALYLCASSLARRLTSTDTQYFGPGTRLTVL.

The table lists this clonotype with a few counts. It is likely a read error, because the conserved phenylalanine at the end of the CDR3 is missing. The chain couples TRBV7-2 to TRBJ1-2; D remains ambiguous. The CDR3 contains 14 residues. Between the trimmed V and J ends, which lost 5 bases and 2 bases, there was a span of 12 bases. CDR1 is SGHTA, CDR2 FQGNSA, per germline. The CDR3 sequence: CASSLRTANYGYTL. CDR3 nucleotide sequence: TGTGCCAGCAGCCTGCGGACCGCCAACTATGGCTACACCCTC.

The chain combines TRBV13 with TRBJ1-2, with 10 bases aligning to TRBD1. CDR1 is PRHDT, CDR2 FYEKMQ, per germline (reference sequence). The CDR3 spans 15 residues. The V gene end was trimmed by 6 bases and the J gene end by 4 bases; junction bases not matched to a gene: 8. The CDR3 here is CASRRDRGQVYGYTF. CDR3 DNA sequence: TGTGCCAGCAGGCGCGACAGGGGGCAGGTCTATGGCTACACCTTC.

J is TRBJ2-1 and V is TRBV15, with 11 bases fitting TRBD2. Germline V gives CDR1 LNHNV, CDR2 YYDKDF (reference sequence). The CDR3 loop spans 17 amino acids. V trimming: 1 base; J trimming: 4 bases; junction bases outside the gene matches: 6. CDR3 DNA: TGTGCCACCAGCAGAGGACTCGGGACTAGCGGTTACAATGAGCAGTTCTTC. As protein: CATSRGLGTSGYNEQFF.

The chain is built from TRBV7-8 and TRBJ2-7; perhaps TRBD1 as D (6 bases). This CDR3 has 13 residues. Germline V gene lookup returns CDR1 SGHVS and CDR2 FQNEAQ. The V and J ends lost 4 bases and 5 bases respectively, with 12 bases between them. The CDR3 sequence: CASSSWTANEQYF. The CDR3 DNA reads TGTGCCAGCAGCTCTTGGACAGCTAACGAGCAGTACTTC.

Only a few counts were recorded for this clonotype. CDR3 sequence (DNA): TGCAGTGCTAGAGATCTAGGGGTCCTGAACACTGAAGCTTTCTTT. Encoded protein: CSARDLGVLNTEAFF. The chain couples TRBV20-1 to TRBJ1-1, with a tentative D call TRBD1 (5 bases). Trimming removed 0 bases at V and 0 bases at J, with 11 bases between. The germline CDR1 and CDR2 sequences are DFQATT and SNEGSKA (reference sequence). The CDR3 spans 15 residues.

The chain couples TRBV12-3 or TRBV12-4 to TRBJ2-7; 8 bases fit TRBD1. V gave up 0 bases and J gave up 6 bases; unmatched junction bases: 7. The CDR3 spans 15 residues. In nucleotides, the CDR3 is TGTGCCAGCAGTTTAGCACAGGGGGGATCTGGCGAGCAGTACTTC. Residues: CASSLAQGGSGEQYF.

For this clonotype: Since a much larger clone is just one base distant, this may be a read error. The chain links TRBV25-1 to TRBJ2-5; no reliable D call. CDR3 length: 11 residues. The V gene lost 1 base and the J gene lost 7 bases, with 4 bases spanning the gap. CDR1 is MGHDK, CDR2 SYGVNS, per germline. This chain's CDR3 is CASSEWGTQYF. The CDR3 DNA is TGTGCCAGCAGTGAATGGGGGACCCAGTACTTC.

Only one count was recorded for this clonotype. J is TRBJ1-1 and V is TRBV28; 8 positions agree with TRBD1. This CDR3 has 14 amino acids. Germline CDR1 and CDR2: MDHEN and SYDVKM. Trimming cost V 6 bases and J 8 bases; bases outside gene matches: 11. The CDR3 reads CASSTQGGWEEAFF. CDR3 sequence (DNA): TGTGCCAGCAGCACACAGGGGGGCTGGGAGGAAGCTTTCTTT. Variable domain in full (rest from reference TRBV28 and TRBJ1-1): DVKVTQSSRYLVKRTGEKVFLECVQDMDHENMFWYRQDPGLGLRLIYFSYDVKMKEKGDIPEGYSVSREKKERFSLILESASTNQTSMYLCASSTQGGWEEAFFGQGTRLTVV.

The chain links TRBV4-3 to TRBJ1-1; possible D gene TRBD1, 5 bases. This CDR3 has 16 residues. V was clipped by 0 bases and J by 1 base, with 12 bases between them. Germline-derived CDR1 and CDR2 are LGHNA and YSLEER. The CDR3 loop is CASSQDPRGSNTEAFF. Here the CDR3 DNA reads TGCGCCAGCAGCCAAGATCCTAGGGGCTCGAACACTGAAGCTTTCTTT.

This clonotype was recorded at least ten times. This chain connects TRBV7-9 to TRBJ2-7, with TRBD2 identical over 7 bases. Germline CDR1 and CDR2: SEHNR and FQNEAQ (reference sequence). The J segment lost 2 bases and the V segment lost 2 bases, leaving 3 bases of the junction unmatched. The CDR3 contains 14 residues. CDR3 sequence reads: CASSLRDYTYEQYF. The CDR3 DNA sequence: TGTGCCAGCAGCTTAAGGGACTATACCTACGAGCAGTACTTC.

This clonotype was picked up a small number of times. The V gene is TRBV12-3 or TRBV12-4, the J gene TRBJ1-5; no firm D call. Deletions cut 5 bases from V and 0 bases from J, with 5 bases between. There are 13 residues in the CDR3. CDR3 amino acids: CASSADSNQPQHF. In DNA, the CDR3 is TGTGCCAGCAGTGCTGATAGCAATCAGCCCCAGCATTTT.

The chain combines TRBV20-1 with TRBJ2-1; D unclear. The CDR3 is 13 residues long. Deletions cut 8 bases from V and 5 bases from J, with 16 bases between. The germline V gene has CDR1 DFQATT and CDR2 SNEGSKA (reference sequence). This CDR3 is CSTRPPSDNEQFF. The CDR3 bases are TGCAGTACAAGACCCCCCTCGGACAATGAGCAGTTCTTC.

The chain is built from TRBV20-1 and TRBJ2-1; possibly TRBD2 for D (5 bases). Trimming removed 0 bases at V and 8 bases at J, with 17 bases between. Germline loops: CDR1 DFQATT, CDR2 SNEGSKA (reference sequence). The CDR3 has 15 amino acids. The CDR3 nucleotides read TGCAGTGCTAGAGATCGAACCTGGGAGATCGATGAGCAGTTCTTC. Its translation is CSARDRTWEIDEQFF.

This clonotype showed up just a few times. A junction boundary mismatches the germline segment, possibly from a read error. The chain joins TRBV7-2 to TRBJ2-1; 9 nucleotides match TRBD2. CDR3 length: 15 residues. Germline CDR1 is SGHTA and CDR2 is FQGNSA. The CDR3 DNA is TGTGCCGGCAGCTTTGCGGGGGGGCCACAGGGAGAGCAGTTCTTC. This gives the protein CAGSFAGGPQGEQFF.

This clonotype was counted only a few times. The chain employs TRBV6-4 and TRBJ2-1; the D call may be TRBD1 or TRBD2 (5 bases each). V dropped 5 bases and J dropped 0 bases, with 20 bases sitting between them. Germline loops: CDR1 MRHNA, CDR2 SNTAGT. The CDR3 covers 18 residues. The CDR3, as DNA: TGTGCCAGCAGTCCCCGGGGTGGACAAGTGAGCTCCTACAATGAGCAGTTCTTC. This codes for CASSPRGGQVSSYNEQFF.

This chain joins TRBV2 and TRBJ1-6; D uncertain. Germline CDR1 reads SNHLY; CDR2 reads FYNNEI. The length of the CDR3 is 13 residues. V was clipped by 6 bases and J by 9 bases, with 12 bases between them. The CDR3 region has the DNA TGTGCCAGCAGGTTTATGTATGGTTCACCCCTCCACTTT. This translates into CASRFMYGSPLHF.

The chain joins TRBV12-3 or TRBV12-4 to TRBJ1-2; 8 bases are shared with TRBD1. This CDR3 is built from 14 residues. Germline trimming cut 6 bases from V and 8 bases from J; bases unmatched to any gene: 11. CDR3 amino acids: CASSRDRSYEGYTF. The CDR3 coding sequence is TGTGCCAGCAGCCGGGACAGGAGCTATGAGGGCTACACCTTC.

To note about this clonotype: One end of the junction varies from germline; a read error may be responsible. The chain employs TRBV4-1 and TRBJ1-2; TRBD1 is a possible D gene (5 bases). The germline gives CDR1 MGHRA, CDR2 YSYEKL. The CDR3 loop spans 15 amino acids. In nucleotides, the CDR3 is TGCGCCAGCAGCCAAGATGTGAGGGACGGTTATGACTACACCTTC. It codes for CASSQDVRDGYDYTF.

J is TRBJ2-5 and V is TRBV7-7; D may match TRBD1 or TRBD2 (5 bases each). The V end was cut by 5 bases, the J end by 2 bases, with 15 bases between. CDR1 SSHAT and CDR2 FNYEAQ come from the germline V gene (reference sequence). The CDR3 is 15 amino acids. CDR3 DNA: TGTGCCAGCAGCCTCCTCGGGGCCCCTCAAGAGACCCAGTACTTC. This encodes CASSLLGAPQETQYF.

This clonotype has only a few counts. The chain links TRBV15 to TRBJ1-2; no definite D call. This CDR3 region has 13 residues. Germline lookup yields CDR1 LNHNV and CDR2 YYDKDF (reference sequence). Trimming cost V 1 base and J 7 bases, with 10 bases left between them. The CDR3: CATSRVIQSGYTF. CDR3 nucleotide sequence: TGTGCCACCAGCAGAGTCATTCAGTCTGGCTACACCTTC.

In its sample, this clonotype was seen a few times. The chain joins TRBV20-1 to TRBJ2-1, with D maybe TRBD2 (6 bases). The CDR3 has 18 residues. Germline V lookup: CDR1 DFQATT, CDR2 SNEGSKA (reference sequence). Trimming left V 1 base short and J 0 bases short, with 19 bases between. As DNA, the CDR3 is TGCAGTGCTAGAGTCTCTCGCGGGGCGCCCGGCTCCTACAATGAGCAGTTCTTC. Translating it yields CSARVSRGAPGSYNEQFF.

The V call is TRBV9, the J call TRBJ1-1; 12 nucleotides agree with TRBD1. CDR3 length: 21 residues. Germline-derived CDR1 and CDR2 are SGDLS and YYNGEE. V lost 3 bases and J lost 4; bases outside the gene matches: 22. CDR3 residues: CASSARDRGLFEEIMSTEAFF. The CDR3 nucleotides are TGTGCCAGCAGCGCCCGGGACAGGGGGCTATTTGAGGAGATAATGAGCACTGAAGCTTTCTTT. Complete variable domain (other parts from reference TRBV9 and TRBJ1-1): DSGVTQTPKHLITATGQRVTLRCSPRSGDLSVYWYQQSLDQGLQFLIQYYNGEERAKGNILERFSAQQFPDLHSELNLSSLELGDSALYFCASSARDRGLFEEIMSTEAFFGQGTRLTVV.

V gene TRBV7-8 combines with J gene TRBJ1-4; D unclear. The CDR3 extends over 16 amino acids. V gave up 5 bases and J gave up 8 bases, with 21 bases separating them. Per the germline V gene, CDR1 is SGHVS and CDR2 is FQNEAQ. The CDR3 nucleotides are TGTGCCAGCAGCCCAGCGACACTTTTACGTGGGGAAAAACTGTTTTTT. The encoded protein is CASSPATLLRGEKLFF.

The J gene is TRBJ1-2, the V gene TRBV5-1; D unclear. The CDR3 spans 13 residues. V dropped 0 bases and J dropped 5 bases, with 8 bases sitting between them. Germline V gene sequence: CDR1 SGHRS, CDR2 YFSETQ. CDR3 amino acids: CASSLAPTYGYTF. The CDR3, as DNA: TGCGCCAGCAGCTTGGCCCCTACGTATGGCTACACCTTC.

This clonotype was seen only a few times. The chain joins TRBV20-1 to TRBJ2-7, with 15 nucleotides matching TRBD2. This CDR3 is 16 amino acids long. Losses at the gene ends were 1 base for V and 2 bases for J; bases not matched to a gene: 3. The germline gives CDR1 DFQATT, CDR2 SNEGSKA (reference sequence). The chain's CDR3 is CSARGGLAGGAYEQYF. The CDR3 nucleotides read TGCAGTGCTAGAGGAGGACTAGCGGGGGGGGCCTACGAGCAGTACTTC.

Many counts were recorded for this clonotype. CDR3 amino acids: CASSENGVGETQYF. The CDR3 region has the DNA TGTGCCAGCAGTGAAAACGGGGTCGGAGAGACCCAGTACTTC. This sequence joins TRBV2 and TRBJ2-5; tentative D call: TRBD2 (5 bases). Germline V lookup: CDR1 SNHLY, CDR2 FYNNEI. The CDR3 totals 14 residues. V was pared by 2 bases and J by 4 bases, with 11 bases between. The whole variable domain, remainder taken from reference TRBV2 and TRBJ2-5, is EPEVTQTPSHQVTQMGQEVILRCVPISNHLYFYWYRQILGQKVEFLVSFYNNEISEKSEIFDDQFSVERPDGSNFTLKIRSTKLEDSAMYFCASSENGVGETQYFGPGTRLLVL.

This clonotype was detected a few times. Germline is not matched at one junction end, which may reflect a read error. V gene TRBV7-8 combines with J gene TRBJ1-4; 9 bases are shared with TRBD1. CDR3 length: 18 residues. Germline CDR1 SGHVS, CDR2 FQNEAQ. Here the CDR3 DNA reads TGTGCCAGCAGCATGCGACAGGGGGGTTTTCGGCCTAAGGAAAAACTGTTTTTT. It yields the protein CASSMRQGGFRPKEKLFF.

The chain recombines TRBV14 with TRBJ2-4; the match to TRBD1 covers 11 bases. This CDR3 is built from 16 residues. J was trimmed by 5 bases and V by 10 bases; bases with no gene match: 13. In germline, CDR1 is SGHDN, CDR2 FVKESK. In DNA form, the CDR3 reads TGTGCCATCGGACAGGGGGCGGTTGGTCCAGAAAACATTCAGTACTTC. Protein: CAIGQGAVGPENIQYF.

The chain couples TRBV29-1 to TRBJ1-1, with D possibly matching TRBD1 (5 bases). The CDR3 contains 13 residues. V lost 5 bases to trimming and J lost 5 bases, with 15 bases between them. Germline-derived CDR1 and CDR2 are SQVTM and ANQGSEA. The CDR3 sequence: CSVWGLQGTEAFF. CDR3 nucleotides: TGCAGCGTTTGGGGACTCCAAGGGACTGAAGCTTTCTTT.